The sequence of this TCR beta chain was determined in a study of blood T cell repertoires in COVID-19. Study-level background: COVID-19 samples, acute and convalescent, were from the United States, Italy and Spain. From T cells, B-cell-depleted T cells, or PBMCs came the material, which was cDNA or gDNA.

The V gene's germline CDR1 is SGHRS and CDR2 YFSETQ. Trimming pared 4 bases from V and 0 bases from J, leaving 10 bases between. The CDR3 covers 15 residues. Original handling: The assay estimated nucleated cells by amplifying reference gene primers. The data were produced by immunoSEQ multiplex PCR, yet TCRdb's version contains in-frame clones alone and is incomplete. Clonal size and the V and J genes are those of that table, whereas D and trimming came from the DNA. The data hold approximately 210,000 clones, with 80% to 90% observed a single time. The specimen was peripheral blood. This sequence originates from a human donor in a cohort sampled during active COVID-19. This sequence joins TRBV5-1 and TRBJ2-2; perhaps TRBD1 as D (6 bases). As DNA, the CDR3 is TGCGCCAGCAGCCTAAGACAGGCGAACACCGGGGAGCTGTTTTTT. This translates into CASSLRQANTGELFF.